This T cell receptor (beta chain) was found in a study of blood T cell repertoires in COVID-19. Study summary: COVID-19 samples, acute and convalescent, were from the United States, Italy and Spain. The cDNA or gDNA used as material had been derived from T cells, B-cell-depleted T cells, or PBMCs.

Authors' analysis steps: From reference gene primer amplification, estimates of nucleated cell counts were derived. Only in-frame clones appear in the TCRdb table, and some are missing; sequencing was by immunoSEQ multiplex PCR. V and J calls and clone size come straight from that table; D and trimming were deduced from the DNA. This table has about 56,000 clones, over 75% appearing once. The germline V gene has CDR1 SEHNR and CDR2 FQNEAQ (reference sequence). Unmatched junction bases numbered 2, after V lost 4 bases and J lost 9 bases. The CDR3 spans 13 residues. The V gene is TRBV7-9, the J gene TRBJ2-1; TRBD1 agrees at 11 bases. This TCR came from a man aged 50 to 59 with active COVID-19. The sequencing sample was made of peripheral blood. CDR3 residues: CASSWGQGGEQFF. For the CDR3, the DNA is TGTGCCAGCAGCTGGGGACAGGGGGGTGAGCAGTTCTTC.